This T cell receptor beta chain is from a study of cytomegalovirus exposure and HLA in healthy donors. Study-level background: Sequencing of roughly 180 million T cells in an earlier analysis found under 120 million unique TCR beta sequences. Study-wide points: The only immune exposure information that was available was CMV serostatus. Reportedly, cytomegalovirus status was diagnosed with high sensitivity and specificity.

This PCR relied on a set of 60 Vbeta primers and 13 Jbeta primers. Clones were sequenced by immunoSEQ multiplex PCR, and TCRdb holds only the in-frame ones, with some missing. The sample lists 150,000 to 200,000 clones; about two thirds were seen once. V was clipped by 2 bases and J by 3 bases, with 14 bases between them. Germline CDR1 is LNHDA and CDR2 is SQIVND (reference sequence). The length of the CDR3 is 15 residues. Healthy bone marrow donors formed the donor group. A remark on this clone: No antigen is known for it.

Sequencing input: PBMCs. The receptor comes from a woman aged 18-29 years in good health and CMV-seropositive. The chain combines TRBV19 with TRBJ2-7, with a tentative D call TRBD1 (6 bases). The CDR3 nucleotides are TGTGCCAGTAGTATACCAGGACAGACCTACTACGAGCAGTACTTC. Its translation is CASSIPGQTYYEQYF.